This T cell receptor beta chain was documented in a study of cytomegalovirus exposure and HLA in healthy donors. The PCR ran on 60 Vbeta and 13 Jbeta primers. Assay: immunoSEQ multiplex PCR; the TCRdb copy retains only in-frame clones and omits some. The sample records about 160,000 clones, roughly 80% being singletons. CDR1 and CDR2 (germline): GTSNPN, SVGIG (reference sequence). The CDR3 totals 14 residues. The V and J ends lost 0 bases and 4 bases, in that order; junction bases with no gene match: 5. Note on this clone: Its antigen is not identified.

Study-wide results and caveats: Within an earlier analysis, most TCR beta V segments proved productive either about 87% or about 30% of the time.

Sequenced sample: PBMCs. The chain joins TRBV30 to TRBJ2-5; TRBD2 matches at 7 bases. The source is a female donor in good health and CMV-seronegative. The CDR3 here is CAWSVGGSRETQYF. The DNA for the CDR3 is TGTGCCTGGAGTGTGGGGGGGAGTCGAGAGACCCAGTACTTC.